The 27 T cell receptor beta chains below were found in one sample sequenced in a study of cytomegalovirus exposure and HLA in healthy donors (dated by TCRdb to about 2017). The library was prepared using the immunoSEQ multiplex PCR assay. The multiplex PCR relied on a mix of 60 forward primers for TCR Vbeta segments and 13 reverse primers for TCR Jbeta segments. The table comes from immuneACCESS by way of TCRdb, which keeps in-frame sequences with V and J called. Part of the clones is missing from these tables; in studies checked, under half for an unresolved V gene and the rest for unknown reasons. The table for this sample lists approximately 130,000 clones; roughly 87% of them were counted only once. The top ten clonotypes cover around 1.4% of the sample. The sequenced sample consisted of PBMCs. The receptors come from a woman under 30 in good health and CMV-seronegative.

This chain joins TRBV6-5 and TRBJ2-1, with 9 bases identical to TRBD2. This CDR3 contains 13 residues. CDR1 and CDR2 from the germline V gene are MNHEY and SVGAGI. The ends lost 6 bases at V and 7 bases at J; junction bases unmatched: 4. CDR3 DNA sequence: TGTGCCAGCAGCTGGCGGGAGGGGAATGAGCAGTTCTTC. It encodes CASSWREGNEQFF.

This clone has only a few counts. An end of the junction differs from the germline gene, which may be a read error. In DNA form, the CDR3 reads TGTGCCAGTAGACGCCGGGACAGGGGGCTGAACACTCAAGCTTTCTTT. Amino acid sequence: CASRRRDRGLNTQAFF. V is TRBV19 and J is TRBJ1-1; 12 nucleotides line up with TRBD1. The CDR3 extends over 16 amino acids. Germline V gene sequence: CDR1 LNHDA, CDR2 SQIVND (reference sequence).

The chain has TRBV30 and TRBJ2-7; 7 bases match TRBD2. The CDR3 contains 12 residues. Germline V gives CDR1 GTSNPN, CDR2 SVGIG (reference sequence). Trimming took 4 bases from V and 7 from J; bases not matched to a gene: 7. The CDR3 sequence: CAWTAGELEQYF. The CDR3 coding sequence is TGTGCCTGGACGGCGGGGGAATTGGAGCAGTACTTC.

The CDR3 DNA sequence: TGTGCCAGCAGGATGGGGAGAAGTGCAGATACGCAGTATTTT. Amino acids: CASRMGRSADTQYF. This rearrangement joins TRBV6-1 to TRBJ2-3; the D gene is possibly TRBD2 (5 bases). V was trimmed by 6 bases and J by 4 bases, leaving 14 bases between them. Germline CDR1 and CDR2: MNHNS and SASEGT. The CDR3 is 14 amino acids.

This clone turned up a few times. The V and J genes are TRBV18 and TRBJ2-2; D unresolved. Per germline, CDR1 KGHSH and CDR2 LQKENI. V was clipped by 3 bases and J by 5 bases, with 10 bases between them. The CDR3 spans 14 residues. The chain's CDR3 is CASSPSTLTGELFF. CDR3 coding DNA: TGTGCCAGCTCACCTTCTACACTAACCGGGGAGCTGTTTTTT.

The chain combines TRBV27 with TRBJ2-1; D is possibly TRBD2 (6 bases). CDR1 MNHEY and CDR2 SMNVEV come from the germline V gene (reference sequence). The CDR3 runs 19 residues. V gave up 2 bases and J gave up 1 base, with 21 bases separating them. The CDR3 DNA reads TGTGCCAGCAGTTTACCCTTGGTTCCCACAGGAGGGTCCTACAATGAGCAGTTCTTC. Protein sequence: CASSLPLVPTGGSYNEQFF.

V gene TRBV9 combines with J gene TRBJ2-3, with D possibly matching TRBD2 (5 bases). Germline V lookup: CDR1 SGDLS, CDR2 YYNGEE. V was shortened by 4 bases and J by 2 bases, with 11 bases between the two germline ends. The CDR3 is 14 amino acids. Here the CDR3 reads CASSRSGHTDTQYF. CDR3 coding DNA: TGTGCCAGCAGCAGGAGCGGCCACACAGATACGCAGTATTTT.

The V and J genes are TRBV19 and TRBJ2-5; 7 nucleotides line up with TRBD1. With V trimmed by 9 bases and J by 10 bases, 8 bases remained unmatched. Germline V gene sequence: CDR1 LNHDA, CDR2 SQIVND (reference sequence). The CDR3 length is 11 residues. The CDR3 loop is CASLGDSGQYF. The CDR3 coding sequence is TGTGCCAGCCTGGGGGACAGTGGCCAGTACTTC.

The CDR3 coding sequence is TGTGCCAGCAGCCAAGCAAGGGCTAGGGGTGCAACTAATGAAAAACTGTTTTTT. Protein: CASSQARARGATNEKLFF. The rearrangement joins TRBV5-8 to TRBJ1-4; tentatively, D is TRBD1 (5 bases). This CDR3 spans 18 amino acids. The ends were cut back, 4 bases at V and 0 bases at J, with 19 bases in the middle. Germline V gene sequence: CDR1 SGHTS, CDR2 YDEGEE.

Points on this clone: The junction departs from the called germline gene at one end, perhaps through a read error. The CDR3 is CSVEGQGDGYTF. In DNA, the CDR3 is TGCAGCGTAGAAGGACAGGGGGATGGCTACACCTTC. The V and J genes are TRBV29-1 and TRBJ1-2; 10 nucleotides match TRBD1. CDR3 length equals 12 residues. Germline CDR1 and CDR2: SQVTM and ANQGSEA.

V and J are TRBV18 and TRBJ2-5; TRBD1 agrees at 12 bases. Gene TRBJ2-7 matches the end of the DNA better, so the J call may be wrong. The CDR3 is 19 residues long. Germline-derived CDR1 and CDR2 are KGHSH and LQKENI. CDR3 protein: CASSPEVVSGTGGGYEQYF. CDR3 sequence (DNA): TGTGCCAGCTCACCAGAGGTCGTATCAGGGACAGGGGGCGGGTACGAGCAGTACTTC.

The chain links TRBV6-1 to TRBJ2-1; tentative D call: TRBD2 (5 bases). The V gene lost 4 bases and the J gene lost 5 bases, with 18 bases spanning the gap. The CDR3 sequence is 16 residues long. The V gene's germline CDR1 is MNHNS and CDR2 SASEGT. The CDR3 DNA reads as TGTGCCAGCAGTGGGACTCTCGGTCTAGCCAACAATGAGCAGTTCTTC. This gives the protein CASSGTLGLANNEQFF.

The genes are TRBV18 and TRBJ2-5, with 9 bases lining up with TRBD2. CDR1 and CDR2 from the germline V gene are KGHSH and LQKENI. The CDR3 runs 14 residues. Unmatched junction bases numbered 0, after V lost 1 base and J lost 3 bases. Here the CDR3 reads CASSPRGGEETQYF. The CDR3 nucleotides read TGTGCCAGCTCACCACGCGGGGGGGAAGAGACCCAGTACTTC.

This chain connects TRBV15 to TRBJ2-7, with TRBD1 as a possible D gene (6 bases). Germline CDR1 is LNHNV and CDR2 is YYDKDF (reference sequence). The germline V and J ends were trimmed by 2 bases and 1 base, with 9 bases remaining between them. This CDR3 region has 14 residues. CDR3 protein: CATSRSDRSYEQYF. In DNA form, the CDR3 reads TGTGCCACCAGCAGATCTGACAGGTCCTACGAGCAGTACTTC.

The CDR3 bases are TGTGCCAGCAGCCTGAGCGGGAGGGGCAATGAGCAGTTCTTC. Translated: CASSLSGRGNEQFF. V usage is TRBV5-6 and J usage is TRBJ2-1; 10 positions match TRBD2. The germline V gene has CDR1 SGHDT and CDR2 YYEEEE. V was clipped by 4 bases and J by 6 bases; unmatched bases: 4. CDR3 size: 14 residues.

This clone showed up just a few times. This chain connects TRBV4-3 to TRBJ1-2; D gene ambiguous. Germline V gene lookup returns CDR1 LGHNA and CDR2 YSLEER. The V gene lost 1 base and the J gene lost 4 bases, with 16 bases spanning the gap. The CDR3 extends over 16 amino acids. As DNA, the CDR3 is TGCGCCAGCAGCCAAGCCCTCTGGCGGTTTTTCTATGGCTACACCTTC. Translation gives CASSQALWRFFYGYTF.

The chain is built from TRBV15 and TRBJ2-1, with D possibly being TRBD1 (6 bases). Per the germline V gene, CDR1 is LNHNV and CDR2 is YYDKDF (reference sequence). With 0 bases removed from V and 4 bases from J, the gap between germline ends came to 13 bases. The CDR3 loop spans 16 amino acids. The CDR3 region has the DNA TGTGCCACCAGCAGAGATGGTCAGGGGCCGTACAATGAGCAGTTCTTC. Its protein is CATSRDGQGPYNEQFF.

The chain recombines TRBV14 with TRBJ2-3; 8 bases are a match to TRBD2. This CDR3 is 16 amino acids long. V gave up 6 bases and J gave up 1 base; unmatched junction bases: 9. Germline-derived CDR1 and CDR2 are SGHDN and FVKESK. This CDR3 is CASSRISGIGTDTQYF. CDR3 bases: TGTGCCAGCAGTCGAATTAGCGGGATTGGCACAGATACGCAGTATTTT.

The chain employs TRBV5-1 and TRBJ2-3; D gene uncertain. The CDR3 contains 14 residues. Looked up from germline, CDR1 is SGHRS and CDR2 is YFSETQ. Trimming cost V 0 bases and J 4 bases, with 9 bases left between them. In DNA form, the CDR3 reads TGCGCCAGCAGCTTGGATGGCTCCCCAGATACGCAGTATTTT. It yields the protein CASSLDGSPDTQYF.

The V gene is TRBV9, the J gene TRBJ2-1; 7 bases fit TRBD2. The CDR3 consists of 14 residues. The V gene end was trimmed by 1 base and the J gene end by 9 bases; junction bases not matched to a gene: 7. The germline V gene encodes CDR1 SGDLS and CDR2 YYNGEE. The CDR3 DNA is TGTGCCAGCAGCGTACGGGCGGGAGAACGTGAGCAGTTCTTC. Translation: CASSVRAGEREQFF.

The chain is built from TRBV5-1 and TRBJ1-1; 8 positions match TRBD1. CDR1 and CDR2 from the germline V gene are SGHRS and YFSETQ. Unmatched junction bases numbered 8, after V lost 4 bases and J lost 0 bases. The CDR3 contains 16 residues. CDR3 sequence reads: CASSPGQGVMNTEAFF. CDR3 coding DNA: TGCGCCAGCAGCCCCGGACAGGGTGTTATGAACACTGAAGCTTTCTTT.

Here the CDR3 reads CASSGRGREWAEAFF. The CDR3 nucleotides are TGTGCCAGCAGCGGCAGGGGGCGCGAGTGGGCTGAAGCTTTCTTT. The chain combines TRBV7-9 with TRBJ1-1; 8 bases map to TRBD1. V gave up 5 bases and J gave up 6 bases; unmatched junction bases: 11. This CDR3 region has 15 residues. CDR1 SEHNR and CDR2 FQNEAQ come from the germline V gene (reference sequence). The whole variable domain, remainder taken from reference TRBV7-9 and TRBJ1-1, is DTGVSQNPRHKITKRGQNVTFRCDPISEHNRLYWYRQTLGQGPEFLTYFQNEAQLEKSRLLSDRFSAERPKGSFSTLEIQRTEQGDSAMYLCASSGRGREWAEAFFGQGTRLTVV.

This chain uses TRBV30 with TRBJ2-3; D possibly corresponds to TRBD2 (7 bases). Germline assignment: CDR1 GTSNPN and CDR2 SVGIG (reference sequence). V was cut by 0 bases and J by 11 bases, with 21 bases left in between. The CDR3 spans 15 residues. The CDR3 DNA reads as TGTGCCTGGAGTGTCGGAGGGGGGGACCCGGGGGAGCAGTATTTT. The encoded protein is CAWSVGGGDPGEQYF. Using reference TRBV30 and TRBJ2-3 for the parts outside the CDR3, the full variable domain is SQTIHQWPATLVQPVGSPLSLECTVEGTSNPNLYWYRQAAGRGLQLLFYSVGIGQISSEVPQNLSASRPQDRQFILSSKKLLLSDSGFYLCAWSVGGGDPGEQYFGPGTRLTVL.

This clone was found once. The chain is built from TRBV5-6 and TRBJ2-3, with D maybe TRBD2 (5 bases). The V and J ends lost 2 bases and 4 bases respectively, with 17 bases between them. The germline gives CDR1 SGHDT, CDR2 YYEEEE. The CDR3 has 16 amino acids. CDR3 bases: TGTGCCAGCAGCTTCAGGACTTCCGGCTCGGCAGATACGCAGTATTTT. It specifies CASSFRTSGSADTQYF.

This chain uses TRBV6-1 with TRBJ1-1; D may be TRBD1 (5 bases). The CDR3 has 15 amino acids. CDR1 and CDR2 (germline): MNHNS, SASEGT. V lost 0 bases to trimming and J lost 4 bases, with 12 bases between them. The CDR3 DNA follows: TGTGCCAGCAGTGAAGCCCTTGGGGGGGGCACTGAAGCTTTCTTT. It translates to CASSEALGGGTEAFF.

The chain couples TRBV6-1 to TRBJ2-3; 9 bases fit TRBD2. V was pared by 2 bases and J by 2 bases, with 5 bases of the junction left unmatched. The germline V gene encodes CDR1 MNHNS and CDR2 SASEGT. The CDR3 has 16 residues. The CDR3 region has the DNA TGTGCCAGCAGTGAAAGGAGCGGGGGGTCCACAGATACGCAGTATTTT. Protein sequence: CASSERSGGSTDTQYF.

CDR3 loop: CASSLDRAYNEQFF. The CDR3 nucleotides read TGTGCCAGCAGTCTCGACAGGGCCTACAATGAGCAGTTCTTC. The J gene is TRBJ2-1, the V gene TRBV6-1; 7 bases fit TRBD1. The J segment lost 2 bases and the V segment lost 5 bases, leaving 3 bases of the junction unmatched. The CDR3 runs 14 residues. Germline loops: CDR1 MNHNS, CDR2 SASEGT.